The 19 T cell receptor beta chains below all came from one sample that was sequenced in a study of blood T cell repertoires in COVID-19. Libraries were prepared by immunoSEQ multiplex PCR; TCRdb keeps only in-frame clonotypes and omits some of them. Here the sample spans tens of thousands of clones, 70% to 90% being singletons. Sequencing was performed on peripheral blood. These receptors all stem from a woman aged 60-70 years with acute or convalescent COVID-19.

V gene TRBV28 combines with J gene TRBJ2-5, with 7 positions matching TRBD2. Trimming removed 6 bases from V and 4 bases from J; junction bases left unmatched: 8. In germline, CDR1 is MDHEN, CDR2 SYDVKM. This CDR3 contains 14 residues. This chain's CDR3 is CASSLPPGGETQYF. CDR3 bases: TGTGCCAGCAGCCTCCCCCCGGGGGGAGAGACCCAGTACTTC.

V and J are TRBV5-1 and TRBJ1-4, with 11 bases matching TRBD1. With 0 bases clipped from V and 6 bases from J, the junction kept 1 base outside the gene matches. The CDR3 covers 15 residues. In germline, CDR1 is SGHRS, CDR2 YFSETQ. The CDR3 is CASSLVGQGDEKLFF. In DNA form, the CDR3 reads TGCGCCAGCAGCTTGGTGGGACAGGGGGATGAAAAACTGTTTTTT.

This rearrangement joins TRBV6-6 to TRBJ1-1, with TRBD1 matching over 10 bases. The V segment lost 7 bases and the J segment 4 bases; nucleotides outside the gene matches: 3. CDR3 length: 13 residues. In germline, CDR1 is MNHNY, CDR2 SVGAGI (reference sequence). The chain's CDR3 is CASTTGGGTEAFF. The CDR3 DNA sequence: TGTGCCAGCACGACAGGGGGCGGCACTGAAGCTTTCTTT.

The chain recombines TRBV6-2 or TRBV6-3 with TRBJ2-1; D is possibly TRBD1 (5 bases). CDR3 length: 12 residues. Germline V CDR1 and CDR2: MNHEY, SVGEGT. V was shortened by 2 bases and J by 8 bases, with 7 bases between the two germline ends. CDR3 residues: CASSYRGYEQFF. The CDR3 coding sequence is TGTGCCAGCAGTTACAGGGGCTATGAGCAGTTCTTC.

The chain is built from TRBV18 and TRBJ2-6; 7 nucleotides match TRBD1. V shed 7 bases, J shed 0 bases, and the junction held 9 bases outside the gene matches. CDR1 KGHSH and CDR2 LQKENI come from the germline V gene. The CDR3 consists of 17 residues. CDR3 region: CASLEIQGLSGANVLTF. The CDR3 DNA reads TGTGCCAGCTTAGAGATACAGGGGCTCTCTGGGGCCAACGTCCTGACTTTC. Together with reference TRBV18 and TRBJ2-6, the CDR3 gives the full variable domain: NAGVMQNPRHLVRRRGQEARLRCSPMKGHSHVYWYRQLPEEGLKFMVYLQKENIIDESGMPKERFSAEFPKEGPSILRIQQVVRGDSAAYFCASLEIQGLSGANVLTFGAGSRLTVL.

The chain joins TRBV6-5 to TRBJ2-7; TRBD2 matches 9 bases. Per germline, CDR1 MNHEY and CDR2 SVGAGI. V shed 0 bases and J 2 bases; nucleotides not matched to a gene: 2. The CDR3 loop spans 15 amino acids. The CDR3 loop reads CASSYSQRGAYEQYF. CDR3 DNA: TGTGCCAGCAGTTACTCCCAGCGGGGGGCCTACGAGCAGTACTTC.

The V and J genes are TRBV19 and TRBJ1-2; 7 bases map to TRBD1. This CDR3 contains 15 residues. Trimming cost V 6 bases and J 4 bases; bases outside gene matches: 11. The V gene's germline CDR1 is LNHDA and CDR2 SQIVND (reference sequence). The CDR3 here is CASSHRDREVYGYTF. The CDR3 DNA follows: TGTGCCAGTAGCCACCGCGACAGGGAGGTCTATGGCTACACCTTC. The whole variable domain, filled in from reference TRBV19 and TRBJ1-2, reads DGGITQSPKYLFRKEGQNVTLSCEQNLNHDAMYWYRQDPGQGLRLIYYSQIVNDFQKGDIAEGYSVSREKKESFPLTVTSAQKNPTAFYLCASSHRDREVYGYTFGSGTRLTVV.

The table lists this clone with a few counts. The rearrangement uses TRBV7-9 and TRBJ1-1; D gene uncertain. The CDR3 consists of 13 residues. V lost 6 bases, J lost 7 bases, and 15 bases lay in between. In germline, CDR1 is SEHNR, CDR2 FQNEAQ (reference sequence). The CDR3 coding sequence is TGTGCCAGCAGGCCAAACCGGGTAGATGAAGCTTTCTTT. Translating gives CASRPNRVDEAFF.

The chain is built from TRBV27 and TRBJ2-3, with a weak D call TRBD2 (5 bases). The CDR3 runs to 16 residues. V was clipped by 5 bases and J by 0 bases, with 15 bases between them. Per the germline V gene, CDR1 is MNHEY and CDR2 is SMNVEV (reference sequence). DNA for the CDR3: TGTGCCAGCAGTAAAGTCGGGTGGACTAGCACAGATACGCAGTATTTT. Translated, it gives CASSKVGWTSTDTQYF.

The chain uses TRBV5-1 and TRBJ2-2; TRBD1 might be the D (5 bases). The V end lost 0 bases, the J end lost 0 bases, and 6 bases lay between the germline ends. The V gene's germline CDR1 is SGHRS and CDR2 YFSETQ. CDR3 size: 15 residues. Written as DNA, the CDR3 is TGCGCCAGCAGCTTGGTACAGGCGAACACCGGGGAGCTGTTTTTT. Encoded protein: CASSLVQANTGELFF.

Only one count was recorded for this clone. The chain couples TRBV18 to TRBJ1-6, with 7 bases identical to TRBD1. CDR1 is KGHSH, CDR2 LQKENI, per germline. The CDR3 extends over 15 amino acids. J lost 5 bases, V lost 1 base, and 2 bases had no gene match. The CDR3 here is CASSPRQGDNSPLHF. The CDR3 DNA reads TGTGCCAGCTCACCACGGCAGGGGGATAATTCACCCCTCCACTTT. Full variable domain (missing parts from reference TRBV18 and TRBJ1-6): NAGVMQNPRHLVRRRGQEARLRCSPMKGHSHVYWYRQLPEEGLKFMVYLQKENIIDESGMPKERFSAEFPKEGPSILRIQQVVRGDSAAYFCASSPRQGDNSPLHFGNGTRLTVT.

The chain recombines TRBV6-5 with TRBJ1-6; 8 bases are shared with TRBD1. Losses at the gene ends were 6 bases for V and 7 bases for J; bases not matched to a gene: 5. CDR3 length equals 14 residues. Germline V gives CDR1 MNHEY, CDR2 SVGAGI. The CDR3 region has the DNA TGTGCCAGCAGCCCCCGGGACAGGAATTCACCCCTCCACTTT. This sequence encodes CASSPRDRNSPLHF.

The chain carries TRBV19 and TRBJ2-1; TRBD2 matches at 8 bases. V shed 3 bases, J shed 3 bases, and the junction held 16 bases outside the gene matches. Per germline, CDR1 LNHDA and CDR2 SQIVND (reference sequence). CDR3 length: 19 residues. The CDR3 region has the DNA TGTGCCAGTAGTATTTACCCCCGGGGTAGCGGGGAAATCTACAATGAGCAGTTCTTC. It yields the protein CASSIYPRGSGEIYNEQFF.

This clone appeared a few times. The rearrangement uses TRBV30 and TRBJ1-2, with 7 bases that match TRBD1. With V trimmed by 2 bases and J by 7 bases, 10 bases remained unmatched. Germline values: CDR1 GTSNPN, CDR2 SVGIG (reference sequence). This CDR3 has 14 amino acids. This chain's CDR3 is CAWSRLGTEGGYTF. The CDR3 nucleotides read TGTGCCTGGAGTAGGCTCGGGACAGAAGGTGGCTACACCTTC.

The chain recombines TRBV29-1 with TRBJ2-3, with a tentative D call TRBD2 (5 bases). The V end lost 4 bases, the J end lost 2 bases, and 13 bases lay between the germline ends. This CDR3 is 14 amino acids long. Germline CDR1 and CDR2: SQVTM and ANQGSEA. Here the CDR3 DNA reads TGCAGCGTTGGGGAGTCCGAGTCCACAGATACGCAGTATTTT. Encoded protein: CSVGESESTDTQYF.

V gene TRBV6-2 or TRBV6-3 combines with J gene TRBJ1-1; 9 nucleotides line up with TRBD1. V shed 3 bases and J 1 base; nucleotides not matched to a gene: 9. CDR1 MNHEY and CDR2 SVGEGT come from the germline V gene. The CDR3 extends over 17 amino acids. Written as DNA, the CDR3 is TGTGCCAGCAGTTATCCCGGGACAGGGAGATGGAACACTGAAGCTTTCTTT. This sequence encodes CASSYPGTGRWNTEAFF.

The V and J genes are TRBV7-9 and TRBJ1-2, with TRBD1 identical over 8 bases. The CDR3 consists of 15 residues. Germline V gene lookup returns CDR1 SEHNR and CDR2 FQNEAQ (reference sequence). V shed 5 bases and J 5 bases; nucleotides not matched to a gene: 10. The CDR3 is CASSQSGGDEYGYTF. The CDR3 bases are TGTGCCAGCAGCCAATCAGGGGGCGACGAATATGGCTACACCTTC.

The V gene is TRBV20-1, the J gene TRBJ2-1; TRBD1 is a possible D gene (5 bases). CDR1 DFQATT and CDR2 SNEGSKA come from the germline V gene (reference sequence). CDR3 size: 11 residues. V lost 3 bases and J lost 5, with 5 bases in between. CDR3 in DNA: TGCAGTGCTAGCAGGGACAATGAGCAGTTCTTC. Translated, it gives CSASRDNEQFF.

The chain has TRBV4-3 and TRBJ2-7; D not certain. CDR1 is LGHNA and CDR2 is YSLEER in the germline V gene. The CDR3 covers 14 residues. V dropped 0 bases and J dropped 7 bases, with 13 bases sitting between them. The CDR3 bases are TGCGCCAGCAGCCAAGAAGTGAGTAGAGCGGAGCAGTACTTC. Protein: CASSQEVSRAEQYF.